Described below is a single TCR beta chain sequence and its context. What it binds is unknown. Amplification by 5'RACE using constant-segment primers produced TCR alpha and TCR beta cDNA libraries that carried sample barcodes and UMIs. In TCRdb, the 5' RACE reads were re-called with MiXCR into one record per CDR3 protein. The data hold roughly 80,000 distinct CDR3 sequences, with about 15% observed a single time. The data derive from a study of T-cell memory formation after mild COVID-19. Study observations and caveats: Contracting clones localized mainly to CM and EM when CD4+ and mainly to EMRA when CD8+. Later expanders leaned toward CD4+, whereas clones contracting from day 15 to 85 were balanced CD4/CD8. Clonal second-wave expansions that peaked on day 37 had unconfirmed SARS-CoV-2 specificity.

This CDR3 comprises 15 residues. Germline V gene sequence: CDR1 MNHEY, CDR2 SVGAGI. Trimming removed 8 bases from V and 2 bases from J; junction bases left unmatched: 5. V gene TRBV6-5 combines with J gene TRBJ2-2, with 10 bases aligning to TRBD2. Sequencing was done on a sample of PBMCs or a T cell subset sorted from them (not recorded which). This clonotype originated in an adult woman who had mild COVID-19 (a few samples of this study predate the infection). Cell type and time point are not known. The CDR3 region is CASGASGGNTGELFF. CDR3 bases: TGTGCCAGCGGTGCTAGCGGGGGCAACACCGGGGAGCTGTTTTTT.